This T cell receptor beta chain is from a study of vaccination and CD4 T cells after COVID-19. Turning to the study itself: It was a median about 99 days after diagnosis, with a range of 35 to 161, that post-COVID samples were drawn. Study-level points and caveats: Median SARS-CoV-2-reactive clonotype numbers went up from roughly 21 to 40, but not significantly.

Points on this clonotype: What it binds is unknown.

The V gene's germline CDR1 is MNHNS and CDR2 SASEGT. Trimming stripped 5 bases from V and 5 bases from J, with 15 bases between. This CDR3 spans 14 amino acids. Treatment defined: roughly 10-day PBMC culture with coronavirus spike peptide pools or control peptides (ViraFEST assay). It was before the COVID-19 pandemic (2011-2018) that the unexposed donor's CD4+ T cells were collected. Each well held under 2.5 million PBMCs in IL-2 (about 10 IU/ml) medium with approximately 10 ug/ml peptide pools. The Oncomine TCR Beta short-read assay generated sequence data from the DNA of cultured CD4+ T cells. Genomic DNA was extracted from cultured CD4+ T cells. TCRdb re-called the PCR reads through MiXCR, storing one row per CDR3 protein. The sample carries 5,000 to 8,000 distinct CDR3 sequences, more than 45% recorded once.

The rearrangement links TRBV6-1 to TRBJ1-1; D gene unclear. The source is a human donor in good health. Sequencing input: CD4+ T cells from blood, cultured in vitro. The CDR3 DNA reads as TGTGCCAGCAGTCCGAGGGAGGGTGTTACTGAAGCTTTCTTT. This sequence encodes CASSPREGVTEAFF.